Each of the 8 T cell receptor beta chains below was sequenced from the same sample in a study of cytomegalovirus exposure and HLA in healthy donors. The PCR employed 60 Vbeta primers together with 13 Jbeta primers. Method: immunoSEQ multiplex PCR; TCRdb's copy keeps in-frame clones and lacks some. The data hold 100,000 to 150,000 clones, with about 73% observed a single time. Sequenced sample: PBMCs. These receptors all come from a human donor in good health.

CDR3 in DNA: TGCGCCACCGCCTTTAGCGGAGGTACCTACGAGCAGTACTTC. It specifies CATAFSGGTYEQYF. J is TRBJ2-7 and V is TRBV5-1; D is perhaps TRBD2 (6 bases). CDR3 length equals 14 residues. Deletions cut 9 bases from V and 2 bases from J, with 18 bases between. The germline V gene encodes CDR1 SGHRS and CDR2 YFSETQ.

This CDR3 is CASSSGTENEKLFF. As DNA, the CDR3 is TGTGCCAGCAGTTCCGGGACAGAGAATGAAAAACTGTTTTTT. This chain links TRBV6-6 with TRBJ1-4; TRBD1 aligns across 7 bases. Looked up from germline, CDR1 is MNHNY and CDR2 is SVGAGI (reference sequence). The CDR3 consists of 14 residues. J gave up 5 bases and V 4 bases, and 4 bases lay outside the gene matches.

Written as DNA, the CDR3 is TGTGCCAGCAGTTGGGGCAGGGTCTCTGGAAACACCATATATTTT. Its protein product is CASSWGRVSGNTIYF. The chain uses TRBV6-6 and TRBJ1-3; weak D call: TRBD1 (5 bases). The CDR3 is 15 amino acids. V was pared by 4 bases and J by 0 bases, with 10 bases between. CDR1 is MNHNY and CDR2 is SVGAGI in the germline V gene (reference sequence).

This chain uses TRBV19 with TRBJ1-5, with unresolved D. This CDR3 comprises 14 residues. CDR1 and CDR2 from the germline V gene are LNHDA and SQIVND (reference sequence). V was trimmed by 5 bases and J by 9 bases, leaving 17 bases between them. The CDR3 sequence is CASSPSLGVSPQHF. Here the CDR3 DNA reads TGTGCCAGTAGTCCTTCCTTGGGCGTCTCGCCCCAGCATTTT.

The rearrangement links TRBV27 to TRBJ1-2, with TRBD1 identical over 7 bases. V shed 6 bases, J shed 7 bases, and the junction held 5 bases outside the gene matches. The CDR3 is 12 amino acids. The germline V gene has CDR1 MNHEY and CDR2 SMNVEV (reference sequence). For the CDR3, the DNA is TGTGCCAGCAGGGGGACAGAAATTGGCTACACCTTC. It encodes CASRGTEIGYTF.

V usage is TRBV12-5 and J usage is TRBJ1-5; perhaps TRBD1 as D (5 bases). With 8 bases removed from V and 7 bases from J, the gap between germline ends came to 21 bases. Per the germline V gene, CDR1 is LGHNT and CDR2 is FRNRAP. The CDR3 is 15 residues long. The CDR3 bases are TGTGCTAGTCCCCCCCGGGGGGGTGGTCCGCAGCCCCAGCATTTT. Translated: CASPPRGGGPQPQHF. Supplemented by reference TRBV12-5 and TRBJ1-5, the full variable domain reads DARVTQTPRHKVTEMGQEVTMRCQPILGHNTVFWYRQTMMQGLELLAYFRNRAPLDDSGMPKDRFSAEMPDATLATLKIQPSEPRDSAVYFCASPPRGGGPQPQHFGDGTRLSIL.

This chain links TRBV7-2 with TRBJ2-7; no clear D. This CDR3 contains 13 residues. The V end was cut by 2 bases, the J end by 7 bases, with 12 bases between. Per the germline V gene, CDR1 is SGHTA and CDR2 is FQGNSA. CDR3 DNA: TGTGCCAGCAGCTTACTATCCCCCGGGGAGCAGTACTTC. Amino acids: CASSLLSPGEQYF. Based on the CDR3 plus reference TRBV7-2 and TRBJ2-7, the full variable domain is GAGVSQSPSNKVTEKGKDVELRCDPISGHTALYWYRQSLGQGLEFLIYFQGNSAPDKSGLPSDRFSAERTGGSVSTLTIQRTQQEDSAVYLCASSLLSPGEQYFGPGTRLTVT.

The gene calls are TRBV6-1 and TRBJ1-1; TRBD1 might be the D (5 bases). V lost 0 bases and J lost 1, with 21 bases in between. CDR1 MNHNS and CDR2 SASEGT come from the germline V gene. The length of the CDR3 is 19 residues. CDR3 sequence (DNA): TGTGCCAGCAGTGAAGCAATAGCGGACATCCCCTACCCGAACACTGAAGCTTTCTTT. As protein: CASSEAIADIPYPNTEAFF.